One TCR beta chain is described in this entry. Antigen unknown. From germline, CDR1 is LNHNV and CDR2 YYDKDF (reference sequence). Trimming pared 0 bases from V and 5 bases from J, leaving 5 bases between. CDR3 length: 12 amino acids. This entry belongs to a study of blood T cells in healthy people across ages. Findings and limits, study-wide: Unsorted PBMC input precluded a conclusive naive versus antigen-experienced comparison. Because donor CMV status was unknown, expanded clonotype changes were possibly confounded. Those diversity estimates obtained from one million T cells were thought to be underestimates.

A second roughly 6 to 11 cycle PCR used barcoded and J-beta primers. Each CDR3 protein gets one entry after TCRdb re-called the 5' RACE reads with MiXCR. The table shows roughly 1,500,000 distinct CDR3 sequences, with around 35% occurring only once. This chain uses TRBV15 with TRBJ2-7; the D is unclear. The sample consisted of blood. The sequence was obtained from a woman under 40 in good health. In DNA form, the CDR3 reads TGTGCCACCAGCAGAGATGGCCACGAGCAGTACTTC. Translation: CATSRDGHEQYF.